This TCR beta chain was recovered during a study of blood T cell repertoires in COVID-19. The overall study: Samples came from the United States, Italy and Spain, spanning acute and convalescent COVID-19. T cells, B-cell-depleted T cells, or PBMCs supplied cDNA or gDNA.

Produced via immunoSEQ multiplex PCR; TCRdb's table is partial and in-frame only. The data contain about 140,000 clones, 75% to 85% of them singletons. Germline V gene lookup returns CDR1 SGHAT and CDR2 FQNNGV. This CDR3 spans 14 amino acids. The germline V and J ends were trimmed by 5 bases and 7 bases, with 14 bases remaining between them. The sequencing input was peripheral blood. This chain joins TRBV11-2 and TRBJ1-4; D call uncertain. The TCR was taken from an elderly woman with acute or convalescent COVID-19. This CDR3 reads CASSRQMTGEKLFF. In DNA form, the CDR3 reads TGTGCCAGCAGCCGCCAGATGACGGGTGAAAAACTGTTTTTT.